The present entry profiles one TCR beta chain with its context. These data come from a study of T-cell reconstitution after alpha-beta-depleted transplantation in children. Unique molecular identifiers were incorporated into the prepared TCRbeta library. TCRdb reprocessed the PCR reads with MiXCR, giving one entry per CDR3 protein. The sample records hundreds of thousands of distinct CDR3 sequences, 16% being singletons. The junction had 10 bases not matched to a gene; V was cut back by 6 bases and J by 2 bases. The CDR3 length is 16 residues. Germline V lookup: CDR1 DFQATT, CDR2 SNEGSKA (reference sequence).

The chain employs TRBV20-1 and TRBJ2-2; the match to TRBD2 covers 9 bases. The sample here was PBMCs from the stem cell graft donor, taken from the stem cell graft. The TCR originated in a human donor who donated a stem cell graft to a child with acute myeloid leukemia. The CDR3 loop is CSALSGGGVNTGELFF. CDR3 coding DNA: TGCAGTGCACTAAGTGGCGGGGGGGTTAACACCGGGGAGCTGTTTTTT.